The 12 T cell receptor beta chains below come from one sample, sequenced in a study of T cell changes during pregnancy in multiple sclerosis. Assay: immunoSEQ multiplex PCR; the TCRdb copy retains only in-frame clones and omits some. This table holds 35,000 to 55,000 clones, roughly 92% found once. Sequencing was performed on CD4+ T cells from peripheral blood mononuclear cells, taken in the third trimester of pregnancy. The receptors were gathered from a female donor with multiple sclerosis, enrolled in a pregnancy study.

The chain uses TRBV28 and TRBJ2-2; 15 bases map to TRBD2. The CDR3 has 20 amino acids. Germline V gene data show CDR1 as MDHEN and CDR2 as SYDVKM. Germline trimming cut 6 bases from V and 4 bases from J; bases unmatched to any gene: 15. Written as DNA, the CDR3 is TGTGCCAGCAGGCCTGGCGGGATTTGGACTAGCGGGAGGGGCACCGGGGAGCTGTTTTTT. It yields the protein CASRPGGIWTSGRGTGELFF. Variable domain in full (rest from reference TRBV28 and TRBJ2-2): DVKVTQSSRYLVKRTGEKVFLECVQDMDHENMFWYRQDPGLGLRLIYFSYDVKMKEKGDIPEGYSVSREKKERFSLILESASTNQTSMYLCASRPGGIWTSGRGTGELFFGEGSRLTVL.

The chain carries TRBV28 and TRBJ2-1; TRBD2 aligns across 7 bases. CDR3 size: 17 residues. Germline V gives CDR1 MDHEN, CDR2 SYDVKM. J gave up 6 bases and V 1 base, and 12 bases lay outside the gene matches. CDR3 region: CASSLLRGLVVTNEQFF. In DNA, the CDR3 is TGTGCCAGCAGTTTATTACGTGGACTAGTGGTTACCAATGAGCAGTTCTTC.

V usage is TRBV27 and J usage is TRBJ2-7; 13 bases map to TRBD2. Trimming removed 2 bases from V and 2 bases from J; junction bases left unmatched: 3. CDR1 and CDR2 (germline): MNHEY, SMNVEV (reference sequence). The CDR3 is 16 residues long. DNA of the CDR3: TGTGCCAGCAGTTTACTTACTAGCGGGAGGGCCTACGAGCAGTACTTC. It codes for CASSLLTSGRAYEQYF.

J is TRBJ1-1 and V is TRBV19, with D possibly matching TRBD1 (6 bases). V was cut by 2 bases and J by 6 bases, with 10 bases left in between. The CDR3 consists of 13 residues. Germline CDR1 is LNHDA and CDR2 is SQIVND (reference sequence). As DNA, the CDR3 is TGTGCCAGTAGTATACTACAGGGTTCTGAAGCTTTCTTT. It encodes CASSILQGSEAFF. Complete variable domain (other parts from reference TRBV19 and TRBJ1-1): DGGITQSPKYLFRKEGQNVTLSCEQNLNHDAMYWYRQDPGQGLRLIYYSQIVNDFQKGDIAEGYSVSREKKESFPLTVTSAQKNPTAFYLCASSILQGSEAFFGQGTRLTVV.

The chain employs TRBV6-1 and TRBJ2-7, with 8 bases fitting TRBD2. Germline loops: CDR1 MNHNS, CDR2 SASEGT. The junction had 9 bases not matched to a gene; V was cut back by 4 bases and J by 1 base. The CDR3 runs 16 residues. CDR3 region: CASSAATSGYSYEQYF. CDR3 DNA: TGTGCCAGCAGTGCAGCTACTAGCGGCTATTCCTACGAGCAGTACTTC.

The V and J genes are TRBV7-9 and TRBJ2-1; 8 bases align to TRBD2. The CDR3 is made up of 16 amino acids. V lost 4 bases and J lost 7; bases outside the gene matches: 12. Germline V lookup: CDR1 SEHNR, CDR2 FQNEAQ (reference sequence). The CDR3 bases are TGTGCCAGCAGCTCCACCGGAAGCGGGAGCATAAATGAGCAGTTCTTC. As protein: CASSSTGSGSINEQFF.

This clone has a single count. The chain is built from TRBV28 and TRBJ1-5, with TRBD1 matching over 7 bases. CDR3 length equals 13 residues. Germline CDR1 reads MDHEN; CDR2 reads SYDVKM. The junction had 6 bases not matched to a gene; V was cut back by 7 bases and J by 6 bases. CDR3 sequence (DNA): TGTGCCAGCATTACGACAGGGATTCAGCCCCAGCATTTT. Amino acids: CASITTGIQPQHF. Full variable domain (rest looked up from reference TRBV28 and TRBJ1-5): DVKVTQSSRYLVKRTGEKVFLECVQDMDHENMFWYRQDPGLGLRLIYFSYDVKMKEKGDIPEGYSVSREKKERFSLILESASTNQTSMYLCASITTGIQPQHFGDGTRLSIL.

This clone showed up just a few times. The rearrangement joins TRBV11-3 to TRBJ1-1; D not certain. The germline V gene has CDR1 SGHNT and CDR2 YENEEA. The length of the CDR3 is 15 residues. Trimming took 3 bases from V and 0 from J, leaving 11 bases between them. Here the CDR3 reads CASSFGVTMNTEAFF. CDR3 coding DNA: TGTGCCAGCAGCTTTGGAGTCACTATGAACACTGAAGCTTTCTTT.

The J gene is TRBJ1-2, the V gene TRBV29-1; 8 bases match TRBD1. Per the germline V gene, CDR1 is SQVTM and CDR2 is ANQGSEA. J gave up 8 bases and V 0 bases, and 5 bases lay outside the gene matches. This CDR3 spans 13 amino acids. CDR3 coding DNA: TGCAGCGTTGAAGATCAGGACAGGGAGGGCTACACCTTC. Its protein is CSVEDQDREGYTF.

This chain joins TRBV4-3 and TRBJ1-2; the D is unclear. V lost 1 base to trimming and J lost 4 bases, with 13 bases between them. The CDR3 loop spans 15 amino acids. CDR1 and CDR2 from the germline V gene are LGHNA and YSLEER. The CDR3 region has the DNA TGCGCCAGCAGCCAAGTCCCAACCGTGGCCTATGGCTACACCTTC. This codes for CASSQVPTVAYGYTF.

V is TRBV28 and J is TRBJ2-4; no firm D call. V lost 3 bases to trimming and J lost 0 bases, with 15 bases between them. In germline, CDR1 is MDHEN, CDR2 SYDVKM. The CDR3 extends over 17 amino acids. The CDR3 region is CASSLPGASGAKNIQYF. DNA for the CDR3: TGTGCCAGCAGTTTGCCTGGAGCCTCCGGAGCCAAAAACATTCAGTACTTC.

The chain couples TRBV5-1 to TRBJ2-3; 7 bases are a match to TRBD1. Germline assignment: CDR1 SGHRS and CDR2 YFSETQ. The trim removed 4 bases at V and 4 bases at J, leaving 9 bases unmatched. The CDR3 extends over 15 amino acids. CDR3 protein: CASSVPQGRADTQYF. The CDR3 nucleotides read TGCGCCAGCAGCGTTCCACAGGGGAGAGCAGATACGCAGTATTTT.